Included here is one T cell receptor beta chain sequence, with context. This table comes from immunoSEQ multiplex PCR, and its TCRdb copy is limited to in-frame clones, with some not included. Among some 74,000 clones listed, approximately 86% were seen once. This sample stems from a study of PD-L1 blockade in urothelial cancer. Study at large: Blood was tested 3 weeks (second dose) and 6 weeks into treatment.

This CDR3 contains 14 residues. Germline CDR1 reads SGHNT; CDR2 reads YENEEA. The V and J ends lost 1 base and 4 bases respectively, with 7 bases between them. The sample's time point: pretreatment peripheral blood. The material was PBMCs, obtained around atezolizumab (anti-PD-L1) treatment. This TCR was recovered from a man aged 35 to 55 with urothelial cancer. This rearrangement joins TRBV11-3 to TRBJ2-2; the D is unclear. This CDR3 reads CASSLGLPTGELFF. The CDR3 DNA follows: TGTGCCAGCAGCTTAGGGCTCCCCACCGGGGAGCTGTTTTTT.